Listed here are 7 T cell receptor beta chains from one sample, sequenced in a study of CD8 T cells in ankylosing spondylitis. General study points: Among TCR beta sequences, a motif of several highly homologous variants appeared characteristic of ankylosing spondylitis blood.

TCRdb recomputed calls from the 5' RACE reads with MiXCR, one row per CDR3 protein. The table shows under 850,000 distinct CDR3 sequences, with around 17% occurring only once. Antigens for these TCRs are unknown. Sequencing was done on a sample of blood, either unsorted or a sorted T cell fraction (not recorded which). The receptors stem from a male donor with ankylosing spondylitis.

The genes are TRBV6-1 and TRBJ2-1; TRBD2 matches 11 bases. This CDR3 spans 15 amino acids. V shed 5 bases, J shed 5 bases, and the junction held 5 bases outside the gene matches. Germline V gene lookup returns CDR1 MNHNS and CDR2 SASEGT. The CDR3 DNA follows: TGTGCCAGCAGTACGTCTAGCGGGGGGAACAATGAGCAGTTCTTC. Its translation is CASSTSSGGNNEQFF.

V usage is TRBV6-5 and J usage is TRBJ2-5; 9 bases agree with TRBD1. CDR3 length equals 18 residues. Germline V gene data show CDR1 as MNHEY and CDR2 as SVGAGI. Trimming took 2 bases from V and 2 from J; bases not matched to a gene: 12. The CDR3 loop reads CASSYLPFGTGFQETQYF. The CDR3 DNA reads TGTGCCAGCAGTTACCTCCCCTTTGGGACAGGGTTTCAAGAGACCCAGTACTTC.

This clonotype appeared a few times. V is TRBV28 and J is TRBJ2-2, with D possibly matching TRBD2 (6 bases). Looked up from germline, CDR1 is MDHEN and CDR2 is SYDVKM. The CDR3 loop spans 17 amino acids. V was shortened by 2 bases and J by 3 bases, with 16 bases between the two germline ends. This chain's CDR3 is CASSLVTGAGDTGELFF. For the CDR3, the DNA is TGTGCCAGCAGTTTAGTGACGGGAGCGGGCGACACCGGGGAGCTGTTTTTT.

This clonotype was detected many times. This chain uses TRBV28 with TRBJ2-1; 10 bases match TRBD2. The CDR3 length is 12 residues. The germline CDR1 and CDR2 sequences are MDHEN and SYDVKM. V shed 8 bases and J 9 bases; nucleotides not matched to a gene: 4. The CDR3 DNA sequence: TGTGCCAGCTCACTAGCGGGATCTGAGCAGTTCTTC. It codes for CASSLAGSEQFF.

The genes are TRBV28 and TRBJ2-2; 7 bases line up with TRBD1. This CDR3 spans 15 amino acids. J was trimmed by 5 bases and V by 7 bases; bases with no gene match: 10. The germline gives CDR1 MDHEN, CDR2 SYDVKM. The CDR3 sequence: CASTLGGTGTGELFF. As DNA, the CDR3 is TGTGCCAGCACCCTAGGGGGCACCGGGACCGGGGAGCTGTTTTTT.

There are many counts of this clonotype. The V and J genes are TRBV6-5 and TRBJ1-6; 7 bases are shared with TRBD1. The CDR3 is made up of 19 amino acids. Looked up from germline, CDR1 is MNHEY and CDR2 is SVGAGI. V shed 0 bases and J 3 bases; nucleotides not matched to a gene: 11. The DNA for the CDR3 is TGTGCCAGCAGTTACTCCAGGGGGGGCCCCACTAACTATAATTCACCCCTCCACTTT. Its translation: CASSYSRGGPTNYNSPLHF.

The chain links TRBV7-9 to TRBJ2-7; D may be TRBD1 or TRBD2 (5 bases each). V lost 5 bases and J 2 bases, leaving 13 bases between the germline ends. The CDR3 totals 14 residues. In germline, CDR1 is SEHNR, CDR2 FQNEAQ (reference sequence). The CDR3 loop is CASSHRDGAYEQYF. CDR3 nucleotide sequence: TGTGCCAGCAGCCACCGGGACGGGGCCTACGAGCAGTACTTC.